Following are 6 T cell receptor beta chains from one sample sequenced in a study of shared clonotypes between healthy human individuals. As defined, naive CD8 cells were CD45RO-negative and positively selected for CCR7, with terminally differentiated effector memory CD45RA+ cells excluded. Only in-frame clones appear in the TCRdb table, and some are missing; sequencing was by immunoSEQ multiplex PCR. The table records some 2 million clones, about 95% of them present only once. Sequenced sample: naive CD8+ T cells sorted from blood. All receptors derive from a man in his late teens or twenties in good health.

The chain carries TRBV6-6 and TRBJ1-2, with D possibly matching TRBD1 (5 bases). V lost 6 bases, J lost 4 bases, and 12 bases lay in between. The CDR3 is 13 amino acids. CDR1 and CDR2 (germline): MNHNY, SVGAGI (reference sequence). Here the CDR3 reads CASRIDSLYGYTF. In DNA form, the CDR3 reads TGTGCCAGCAGAATCGACAGCCTCTATGGCTACACCTTC.

This clone showed up just once. V gene TRBV7-9 combines with J gene TRBJ2-7, with D perhaps given as TRBD1 or TRBD2 (6 bases each). The germline CDR1 and CDR2 sequences are SEHNR and FQNEAQ (reference sequence). The CDR3 has 14 residues. Trimming removed 5 bases from V and 9 bases from J, with 20 bases in between. In DNA, the CDR3 is TGTGCCAGCAGCAAAAGTGACAGGAGGGGGGTGCAGTACTTC. Its protein product is CASSKSDRRGVQYF.

This clone has just a few counts. J is TRBJ1-5 and V is TRBV19, with 8 bases lining up with TRBD1. The germline gives CDR1 LNHDA, CDR2 SQIVND (reference sequence). The V gene end was trimmed by 1 base and the J gene end by 5 bases; junction bases not matched to a gene: 10. The CDR3 spans 17 residues. CDR3 bases: TGTGCCAGTAGTATAGGCGGCAGGGGGCTGGTTGATCAGCCCCAGCATTTT. Protein sequence: CASSIGGRGLVDQPQHF.

The chain is built from TRBV5-1 and TRBJ2-1; 10 bases line up with TRBD1. Trimming removed 4 bases from V and 2 bases from J; junction bases left unmatched: 6. Per germline, CDR1 SGHRS and CDR2 YFSETQ. This CDR3 spans 16 amino acids. In nucleotides, the CDR3 is TGCGCCAGCAGCCGGTGGGGACAGGGGACCTACAATGAGCAGTTCTTC. Its translation is CASSRWGQGTYNEQFF.

As regards this clone: Distinct nucleotide sequences in the sample also encode this CDR3. The chain is built from TRBV27 and TRBJ2-3, with 7 bases matching TRBD2. The CDR3 has 15 residues. V lost 1 base and J lost 4; bases outside the gene matches: 5. CDR1 MNHEY and CDR2 SMNVEV come from the germline V gene (reference sequence). The CDR3 DNA is TGTGCCAGCAGTTTATGGGGGGGGAGCCCAGATACGCAGTATTTT. This translates into CASSLWGGSPDTQYF.

This clone was seen a single time. The chain employs TRBV6-5 and TRBJ2-7; TRBD2 might be the D (7 bases). Germline V lookup: CDR1 MNHEY, CDR2 SVGAGI. Trimming removed 2 bases from V and 2 bases from J, with 10 bases in between. The CDR3 runs 14 residues. This chain's CDR3 is CASSYAGAAYEQYF. In nucleotides, the CDR3 is TGTGCCAGCAGTTACGCGGGGGCAGCCTACGAGCAGTACTTC.